This section outlines one T cell receptor beta chain sequence together with its context. The method was immunoSEQ multiplex PCR; TCRdb's version includes in-frame clones alone and lacks a portion of them. The repertoire includes 45,000 to 60,000 clones, 93% of them detected once, and around 2% sits in the top ten. The data were taken from a study of T cell changes during pregnancy in multiple sclerosis. Trimming took off 1 base at V and 6 bases at J, with 12 bases between the two ends. Germline lookup yields CDR1 MGHRA and CDR2 YSYEKL. This CDR3 is 14 amino acids long. The V call is TRBV4-1, the J call TRBJ1-1; D remains ambiguous. The input for sequencing was peripheral blood, taken in the second trimester of pregnancy. This clonotype originated in a female donor with multiple sclerosis, enrolled in a pregnancy study. The CDR3 DNA reads TGCGCCAGCAGCCAAGTGAAGAGTGAGGCTGAAGCTTTCTTT. This sequence encodes CASSQVKSEAEAFF.